Described below is a single TCR beta chain sequence and its context. Its antigen is currently not known. No much larger clone is present one base from it, and per-base qualities are unavailable. Using the deep immunoSEQ assay, multiplex PCR amplified TCR CDR3 regions from genomic DNA. For each cell subset, the extracted genomic DNA was distributed evenly across all wells of several immunoSEQ 96-well plates, and each plate served as one replicate. Each replicate PCR for sorted subsets received 200 ng genomic DNA, equal to 30,000 or so T cell genomes. Purified libraries were measured with a Qubit 3.0 fluorometer, size-checked on a Bioanalyzer 2100, and measured again with the KAPA Library Quantification kit. Each immunoSEQ 96-well plate was sequenced on its own single-read 150-cycle Illumina NextSeq 550 flow cell. The authors' analysis ran thus. The immunoSEQ output contained only junctional sequences without quality scores, so filtering could not match that applied to full-length reads. To assign V/J genes and CDR3, sequences were annotated using PyIR, a Python wrapper for IgBLAST v1.9, with IMGT germline references. Reads were removed for weak V/J assignments (E-value above 1e-6), missing CDR3, stop codons, out-of-frame junctions, or ambiguous translated residues. V3J clonotypes were defined as sequences sharing the same inferred V gene, J gene, and CDR3 amino acid sequence. Percentage overlap between repertoires was computed as shared unique clonotypes divided by the size of the smaller repertoire. Three approaches were used to assess repertoire richness: RTK rarefaction, the Chao1 estimator, and Recon v2.1 estimates of unobserved clonotypes. Generation probabilities were computed with OLGA for all TCRbeta clonotypes obtained by the gDNA method from several donors. Not all clones reach the TCRdb copy of this immuneACCESS table, which keeps in-frame sequences only. Checked studies attribute under half of the gap to unresolved V genes and leave the rest unexplained. Clone size and the V and J calls come from that table; the DNA yielded D and trimming. Across this sample there are roughly 680,000 clones, with 55% to 80% seen only once. Under 2% of the sample is held by the ten biggest clonotypes.

The CDR3 starts with the cysteine, ends with the phenylalanine, and has 15 residues. Left in the record is the CDR3 DNA by itself, 45 bases read in frame from the first base. From a lookup of the germline V gene, CDR1 and CDR2 are MDHEN and SYDVKM. At the junction V is shortened by 8 bases and J by 0 bases, with 17 bases in between. The donors were healthy, HIV-negative adults with no recently reported acute infections or vaccinations. All donors were Caucasian adults living in Nashville, Tennessee, USA. CD4+ T cells were enriched by magnetic negative selection; naive cells were then positively selected on CD45RA, and the negative fraction formed the memory subset. After blood collection by leukapheresis, PBMCs were isolated using Ficoll-Histopaque density gradient centrifugation and then cryopreserved in the vapor phase of liquid nitrogen. Analytical flow cytometry was used to check the purity and quantity of every magnetically sorted T cell population. Each sorted fraction had its genomic DNA isolated and then quantified by UV absorbance on a Nanodrop 2000c.

This record comes from a study of shared clonotypes between healthy human individuals (dated by TCRdb to 2020 to 2022). Describing the broader study: A couple of women and a few men aged 18 to 49 years were included in the cohort. For each donor, CD4 naive and CD4 memory were each given three plates, CD8 naive was given two plates, and CD8 memory was given one plate. To increase sequencing depth and limit assay-specific biases, different laboratories used diverse techniques to prepare libraries and sequence TCR repertoires. The study deeply sequenced blood TCR repertoires of about five healthy adults to estimate repertoire size and the extent of clonotype sharing between individuals. Between about 0.94 and 8.9 billion PBMCs per donor were obtained by leukapheresis.

Findings and caveats that apply to the study as a whole: Based on pairwise subsampling, the degree of clonotype sharing among donors was expected to be affected by sequencing depth. Because the study included a small number of donors, the genetic and exposure-history diversity represented was limited. Only blood was sampled, and tissue TCR repertoires likely differ from those in blood. Rarefaction of sorted-subset datasets indicated incomplete sequencing despite the large sequencing depth. When a few donors were compared, the shared fraction of clonotypes was 5% to 6.5% for naive CD4, about 4% for naive CD8, roughly 2.5% for memory CD4, and around 0.4% for memory CD8. Naive subsets generally had larger estimated clonotype richness than memory subsets did. Compared with non-shared clonotypes, the clonotypes found in all four sorted-subset donors had higher generation probabilities.

The sequence was obtained from a woman in her 30s in good health. Input material: memory CD4+ T cells sorted from blood. The cell subset or site label, as the study defines it: CD45RA-negative fraction. Recombination linked TRBV28 to TRBJ2-7; a weak D assignment points to TRBD1 (5 bases agree). CDR3 loop: CASEGVRTRSYEQYF. The sequenced DNA is TGTGCCAGCGAAGGGGTCAGGACACGCTCCTACGAGCAGTACTTC.